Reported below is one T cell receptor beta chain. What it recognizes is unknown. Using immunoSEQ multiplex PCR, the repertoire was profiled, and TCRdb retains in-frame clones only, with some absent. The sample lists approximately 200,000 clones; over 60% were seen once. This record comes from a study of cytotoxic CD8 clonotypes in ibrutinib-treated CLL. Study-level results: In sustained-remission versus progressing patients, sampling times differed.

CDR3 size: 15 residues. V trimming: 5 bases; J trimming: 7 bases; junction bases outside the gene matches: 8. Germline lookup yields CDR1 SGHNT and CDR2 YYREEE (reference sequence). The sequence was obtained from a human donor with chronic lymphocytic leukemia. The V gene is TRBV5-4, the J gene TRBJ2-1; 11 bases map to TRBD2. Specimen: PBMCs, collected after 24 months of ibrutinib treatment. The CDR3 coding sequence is TGTGCCAGCAGTGCGCCGGGACTAGCGGTTAATGAGCAGTTCTTC. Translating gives CASSAPGLAVNEQFF.